The next 13 T cell receptor beta chains were all read from a single sample in a study of monozygotic twins with inflammatory bowel disease. Each CDR3 protein gets one entry in TCRdb, which reprocessed the 5' RACE reads and gives no DNA. Its table records fewer than 200,000 distinct CDR3 sequences. Input material: blood. The origin of the receptors is a human donor with ulcerative colitis or Crohn's disease, or a healthy co-twin of an affected twin (not recorded which).

The genes are TRBV28 and TRBJ2-5; the TCRdb D gene call, TRBD1, has no DNA to confirm it. This CDR3 region has 17 residues. CDR1 and CDR2 (germline): MDHEN, SYDVKM. The CDR3 protein is CASSMTGNRVFGETQYF.

This chain connects TRBV20-1 to TRBJ1-3; no DNA is available, so the TRBD1 call from TCRdb remains unchecked. The germline CDR1 and CDR2 sequences are DFQATT and SNEGSKA (reference sequence). The length of the CDR3 is 15 residues. The CDR3 sequence: CSTGDRASSGNTIYF.

The genes are TRBV7-8 and TRBJ2-1; TCRdb names TRBD2, which stays unverified in the absence of DNA. CDR1 and CDR2 (germline): SGHVS, FQNEAQ. The CDR3 extends over 14 amino acids. The CDR3 is CASSYSGRYNEQFF.

The J gene is TRBJ2-1, the V gene TRBV12-3 or TRBV12-4; TCRdb's D call, TRBD2, is unchecked because there is no DNA. This CDR3 spans 16 amino acids. CDR3 in amino acids: CASTGGGTSGDYEQFF.

The chain uses TRBV18 and TRBJ2-6. The length of the CDR3 is 14 residues. Germline V lookup: CDR1 KGHSH, CDR2 LQKENI. The CDR3 sequence is CASSPLSGANVLTF.

V is TRBV5-1 and J is TRBJ2-2; without DNA, the TCRdb call of TRBD2 cannot be checked. Germline V gene sequence: CDR1 SGHRS, CDR2 YFSETQ. CDR3 length: 18 residues. The CDR3 sequence: CASSPTPSELASTGELFF.

CDR3 region: CASSLVSGNTEAFF. The chain couples TRBV5-1 to TRBJ1-1. CDR3 size: 14 residues. The germline CDR1 and CDR2 sequences are SGHRS and YFSETQ.

The chain carries TRBV20-1 and TRBJ2-7. The CDR3 contains 11 residues. CDR1 DFQATT and CDR2 SNEGSKA come from the germline V gene (reference sequence). The chain's CDR3 is CSAHRSYEQYF.

V usage is TRBV19 and J usage is TRBJ2-1. Germline CDR1 reads LNHDA; CDR2 reads SQIVND (reference sequence). CDR3 length: 15 residues. The CDR3 sequence is CASSIDPSSYNEQFF.

This chain connects TRBV7-2 to TRBJ1-2; TCRdb's D call of TRBD1 is untestable without DNA. This CDR3 has 14 residues. Germline CDR1 SGHTA, CDR2 FQGNSA. CDR3 region: CASSPQGRIYGYTF.

The chain is built from TRBV10-3 and TRBJ1-1. CDR1 and CDR2 from the germline V gene are ENHRY and SYGVKD. This CDR3 region has 15 residues. The CDR3 protein is CAISEPGWVNTEAFF.

The chain links TRBV11-3 to TRBJ1-5; the D gene TCRdb calls, TRBD1, cannot be checked with no DNA. The CDR3 has 17 residues. Germline V gene data show CDR1 as SGHNT and CDR2 as YENEEA. CDR3 protein: CASSLDKTGDSNQPQHF.

The rearrangement links TRBV3-1 to TRBJ2-3. CDR1 LGHDT and CDR2 YNNKEL come from the germline V gene (reference sequence). The CDR3 is made up of 12 amino acids. The chain's CDR3 is CASSQRTDTQYF.